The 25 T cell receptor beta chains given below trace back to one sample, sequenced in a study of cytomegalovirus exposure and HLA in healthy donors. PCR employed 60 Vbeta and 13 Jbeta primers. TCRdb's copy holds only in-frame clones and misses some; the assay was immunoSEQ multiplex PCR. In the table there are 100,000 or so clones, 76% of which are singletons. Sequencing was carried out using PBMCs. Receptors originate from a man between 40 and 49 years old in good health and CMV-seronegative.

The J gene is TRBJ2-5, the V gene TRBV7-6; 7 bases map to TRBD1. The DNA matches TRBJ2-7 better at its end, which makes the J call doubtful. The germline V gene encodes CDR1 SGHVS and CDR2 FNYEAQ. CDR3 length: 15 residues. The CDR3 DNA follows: TGTGCCAGCAGCTCACTCCGGGACAGCGCCTCCGAGCAGTACTTC. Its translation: CASSSLRDSASEQYF.

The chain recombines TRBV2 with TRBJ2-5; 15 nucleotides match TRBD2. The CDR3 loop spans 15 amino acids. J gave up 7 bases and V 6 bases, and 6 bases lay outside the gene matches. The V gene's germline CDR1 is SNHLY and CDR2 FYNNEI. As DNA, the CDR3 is TGTGCCAGCAGCCGGACTAGCGGGGGGGTGGGGACCCAGTACTTC. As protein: CASSRTSGGVGTQYF.

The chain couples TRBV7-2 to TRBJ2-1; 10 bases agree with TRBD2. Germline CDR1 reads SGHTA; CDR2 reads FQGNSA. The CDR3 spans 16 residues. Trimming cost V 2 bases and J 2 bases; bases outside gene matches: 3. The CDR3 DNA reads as TGTGCCAGCAGCTTAATGGGACTAGCGCCCTACAATGAGCAGTTCTTC. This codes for CASSLMGLAPYNEQFF.

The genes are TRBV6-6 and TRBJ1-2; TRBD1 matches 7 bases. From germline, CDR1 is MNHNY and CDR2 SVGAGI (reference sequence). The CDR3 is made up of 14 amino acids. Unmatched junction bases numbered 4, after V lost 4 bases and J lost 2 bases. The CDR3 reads CASSLNRGNYGYTF. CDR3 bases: TGTGCCAGCAGTTTGAACAGGGGAAACTATGGCTACACCTTC.

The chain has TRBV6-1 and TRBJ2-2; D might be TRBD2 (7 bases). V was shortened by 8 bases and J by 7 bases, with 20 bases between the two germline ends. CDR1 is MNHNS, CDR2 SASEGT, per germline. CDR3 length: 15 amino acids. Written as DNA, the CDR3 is TGTGCCAGCTGGATGTCGGGGGGCTATCTCGGGGAGCTGTTTTTT. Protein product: CASWMSGGYLGELFF.

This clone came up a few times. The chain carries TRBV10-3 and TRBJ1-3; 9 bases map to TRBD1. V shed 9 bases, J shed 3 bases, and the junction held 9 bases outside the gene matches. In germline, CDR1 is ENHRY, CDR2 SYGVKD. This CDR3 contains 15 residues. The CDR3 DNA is TGTGCCATTCGGGACAGGGAATCTGTTGGAAACACCATATATTTT. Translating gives CAIRDRESVGNTIYF.

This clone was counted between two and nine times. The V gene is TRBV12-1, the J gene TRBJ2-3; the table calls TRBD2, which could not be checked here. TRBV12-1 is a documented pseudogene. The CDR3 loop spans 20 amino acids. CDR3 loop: CASSFGLAGVQYPSTDTQYF. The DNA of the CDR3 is TGTGCCAGCAGCTTCGGACTAGCGGGGGTACAATACCCTAGCACAGATACGCAGTATTTT.

CDR3: CASSPDRDTGELFF. CDR3 in DNA: TGTGCCAGCTCACCGGACAGGGACACCGGGGAGCTGTTTTTT. V is TRBV18 and J is TRBJ2-2; 8 positions match TRBD1. CDR1 KGHSH and CDR2 LQKENI come from the germline V gene. This CDR3 contains 14 residues. The junction had 0 bases not matched to a gene; V was cut back by 3 bases and J by 3 bases.

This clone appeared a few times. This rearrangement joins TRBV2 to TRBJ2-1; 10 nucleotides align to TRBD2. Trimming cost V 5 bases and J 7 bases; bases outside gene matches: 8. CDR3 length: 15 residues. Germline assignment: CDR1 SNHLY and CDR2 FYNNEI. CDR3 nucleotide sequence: TGTGCCAGCAGTCCCGGGACTAGCGAAAGAAATGAGCAGTTCTTC. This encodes CASSPGTSERNEQFF.

The CDR3 loop reads CASSPGEGILYEQYF. The DNA for the CDR3 is TGTGCCAGTAGCCCGGGGGAGGGGATTTTATACGAGCAGTACTTC. The chain uses TRBV19 and TRBJ2-7, with TRBD2 matching over 7 bases. With V trimmed by 6 bases and J by 4 bases, 12 bases remained unmatched. This CDR3 has 15 amino acids. Germline V gene sequence: CDR1 LNHDA, CDR2 SQIVND (reference sequence).

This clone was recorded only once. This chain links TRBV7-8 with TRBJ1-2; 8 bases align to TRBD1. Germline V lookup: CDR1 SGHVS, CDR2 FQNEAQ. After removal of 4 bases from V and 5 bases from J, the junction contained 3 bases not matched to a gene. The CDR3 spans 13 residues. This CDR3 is CASSSDRAYGYTF. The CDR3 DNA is TGTGCCAGCAGCTCGGACAGGGCATATGGCTACACCTTC.

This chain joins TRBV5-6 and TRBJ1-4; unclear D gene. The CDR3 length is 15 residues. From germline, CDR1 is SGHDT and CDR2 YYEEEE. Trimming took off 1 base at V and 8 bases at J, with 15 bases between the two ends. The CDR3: CASSLFTPGGEKLFF. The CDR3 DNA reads TGTGCCAGCAGCTTGTTCACGCCAGGTGGAGAAAAACTGTTTTTT.

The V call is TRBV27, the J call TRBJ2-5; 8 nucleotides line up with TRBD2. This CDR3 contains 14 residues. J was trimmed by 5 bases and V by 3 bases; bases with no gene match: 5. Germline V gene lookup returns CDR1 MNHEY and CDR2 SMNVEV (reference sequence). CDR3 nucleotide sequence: TGTGCCAGCAGTTTTTCAAGCGGGGGTGAGACCCAGTACTTC. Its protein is CASSFSSGGETQYF.

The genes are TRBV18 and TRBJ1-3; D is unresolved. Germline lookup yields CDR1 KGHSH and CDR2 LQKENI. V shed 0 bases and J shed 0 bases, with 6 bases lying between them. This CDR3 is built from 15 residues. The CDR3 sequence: CASSPPNSSGNTIYF. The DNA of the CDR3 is TGTGCCAGCTCACCACCCAACAGCTCTGGAAACACCATATATTTT.

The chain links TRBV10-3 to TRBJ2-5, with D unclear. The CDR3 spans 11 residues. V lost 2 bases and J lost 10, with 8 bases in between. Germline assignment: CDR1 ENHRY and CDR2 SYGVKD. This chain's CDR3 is CAISESIVQYF. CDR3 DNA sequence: TGTGCCATCAGTGAGAGTATAGTCCAGTACTTC.

This CDR3 is CASSSQGQAVNSPLHF. The CDR3 DNA follows: TGCGCCAGCAGCTCCCAGGGACAGGCTGTTAATTCACCCCTCCACTTT. V is TRBV5-1 and J is TRBJ1-6; 8 nucleotides align to TRBD1. The V gene's germline CDR1 is SGHRS and CDR2 YFSETQ. V lost 3 bases, J lost 6 bases, and 8 bases stayed unmatched. The CDR3 spans 16 residues.

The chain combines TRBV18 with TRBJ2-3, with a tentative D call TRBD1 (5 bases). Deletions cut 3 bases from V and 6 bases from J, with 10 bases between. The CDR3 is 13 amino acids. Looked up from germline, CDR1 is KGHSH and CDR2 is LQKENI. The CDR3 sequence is CASSPQPGDTQYF. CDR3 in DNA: TGTGCCAGCTCACCCCAGCCAGGGGATACGCAGTATTTT.

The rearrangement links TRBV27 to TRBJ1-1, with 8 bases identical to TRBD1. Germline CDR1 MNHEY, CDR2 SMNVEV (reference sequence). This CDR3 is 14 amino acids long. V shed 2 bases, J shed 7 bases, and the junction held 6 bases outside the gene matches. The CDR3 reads CASSLRQGAFEAFF. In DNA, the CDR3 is TGTGCCAGCAGTTTAAGGCAGGGGGCGTTTGAAGCTTTCTTT.

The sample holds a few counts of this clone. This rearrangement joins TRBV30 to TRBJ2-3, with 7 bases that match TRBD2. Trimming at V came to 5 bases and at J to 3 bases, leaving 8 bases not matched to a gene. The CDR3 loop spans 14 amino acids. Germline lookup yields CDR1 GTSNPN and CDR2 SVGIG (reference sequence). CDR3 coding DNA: TGTGCCTGGGGCTTCGGGACTATGACAGATACGCAGTATTTT. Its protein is CAWGFGTMTDTQYF.

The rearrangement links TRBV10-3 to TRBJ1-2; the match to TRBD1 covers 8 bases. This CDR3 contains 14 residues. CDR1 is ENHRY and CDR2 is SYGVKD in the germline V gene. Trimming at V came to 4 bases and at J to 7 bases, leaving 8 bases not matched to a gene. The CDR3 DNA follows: TGTGCCATCAGTGCTTGGACAGGGAAAAGTGGCTACACCTTC. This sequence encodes CAISAWTGKSGYTF.

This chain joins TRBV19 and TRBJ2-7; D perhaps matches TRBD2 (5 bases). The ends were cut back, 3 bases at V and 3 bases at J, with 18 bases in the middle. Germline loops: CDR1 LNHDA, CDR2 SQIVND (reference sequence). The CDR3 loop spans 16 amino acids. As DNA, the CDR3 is TGTGCCAGTAGTATCCTTTCTACCGACGGGATCTACGAGCAGTACTTC. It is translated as CASSILSTDGIYEQYF.

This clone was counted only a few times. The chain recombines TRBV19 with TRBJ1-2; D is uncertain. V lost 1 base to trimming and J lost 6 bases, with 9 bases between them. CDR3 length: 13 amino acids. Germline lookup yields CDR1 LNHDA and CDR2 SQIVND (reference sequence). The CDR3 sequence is CASSIGGVDGYTF. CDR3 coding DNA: TGTGCCAGTAGTATAGGGGGAGTGGATGGCTACACCTTC.

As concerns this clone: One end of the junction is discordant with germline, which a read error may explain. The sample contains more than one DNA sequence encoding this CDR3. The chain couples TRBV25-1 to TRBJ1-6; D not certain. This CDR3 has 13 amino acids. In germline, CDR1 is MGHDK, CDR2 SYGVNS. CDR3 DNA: TGTGCCAGCAGGAACATTTATAATTCCCCCCTCCACTTT. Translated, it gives CASRNIYNSPLHF.

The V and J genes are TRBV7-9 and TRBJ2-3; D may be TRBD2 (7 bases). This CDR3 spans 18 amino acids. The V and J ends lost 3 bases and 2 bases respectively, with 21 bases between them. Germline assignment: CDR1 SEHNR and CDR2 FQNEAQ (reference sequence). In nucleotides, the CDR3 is TGTGCCAGCAGCTTGACCCTAGGGGGGGTGACCACCACAGATACGCAGTATTTT. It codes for CASSLTLGGVTTTDTQYF.

The CDR3 DNA follows: TGTGCCAGCAGCTCACAGGGTGAAGCTTTCTTT. Translated: CASSSQGEAFF. The genes are TRBV7-2 and TRBJ1-1, with D tentatively TRBD1 (6 bases). This CDR3 contains 11 residues. Trimming removed 4 bases from V and 7 bases from J, with 7 bases in between. Germline V gene data show CDR1 as SGHTA and CDR2 as FQGNSA.